Detailed here is one T cell receptor (beta chain). Its antigen is not known. The data stem from a study of shared clonotypes between healthy human individuals. Original data processing: Filtering differed since immunoSEQ provided only junctions, with no quality scores. Some clones are missing from TCRdb's copy, which holds only in-frame ones; the method was immunoSEQ multiplex PCR. D and trimming come from the DNA, and the V and J calls and clone size come from that table. The sample lists about 590,000 clones; over 95% were seen once. Only CD45RO-negative cells positively selected for CCR7 counted as naive CD8 cells, so terminally differentiated effector memory CD45RA+ cells were excluded. Germline V gene lookup returns CDR1 MNHEY and CDR2 SMNVEV (reference sequence). Trimming took 3 bases from V and 2 from J, leaving 14 bases between them. The CDR3 sequence is 15 residues long. General observations from the study: Sharing of clonotypes among donors was expected to vary with sequencing depth. The rarefaction results pointed to incomplete sorted-subset sequencing despite large depth.

The TCR originated in a woman aged 25 to 45 in good health. The chain links TRBV27 to TRBJ2-7, with D perhaps given as TRBD1 or TRBD2 (6 bases each). The sequenced material came from naive CD8+ T cells sorted from blood. For the CDR3, the DNA is TGTGCCAGCAGTTTGGTGGGGGGCTACGCCTACGAGCAGTACTTC. As protein: CASSLVGGYAYEQYF.